Each of the 16 T cell receptor beta chains below was sequenced from the same sample in a study of blood T cell repertoires in COVID-19. The table came from immunoSEQ multiplex PCR; TCRdb's copy has only in-frame clones and leaves some out. The table records a few hundred thousand clones, more than 70% of them present only once. The sample was peripheral blood. The receptors derive from a woman aged 45-59 years who had recovered from COVID-19.

The J gene is TRBJ1-2, the V gene TRBV6-5; a possible D gene is TRBD1 (6 bases). The CDR3 sequence is 13 residues long. Trimming removed 5 bases from V and 3 bases from J, with 10 bases in between. The germline V gene encodes CDR1 MNHEY and CDR2 SVGAGI. For the CDR3, the DNA is TGTGCCAGCAGTCCAGGGGTCTACTATGGCTACACCTTC. The encoded protein is CASSPGVYYGYTF.

In its sample, this clone was seen once. This chain connects TRBV7-9 to TRBJ1-4; D ambiguous. This CDR3 is built from 15 residues. V was trimmed by 1 base and J by 4 bases, leaving 10 bases between them. Germline CDR1 reads SEHNR; CDR2 reads FQNEAQ (reference sequence). The CDR3 DNA sequence: TGTGCCAGCAGCTTAGGAGGTAGCCTTAATGAAAAACTGTTTTTT. Translating gives CASSLGGSLNEKLFF.

This chain joins TRBV20-1 and TRBJ2-1; TRBD2 matches at 10 bases. The CDR3 contains 14 residues. Germline V lookup: CDR1 DFQATT, CDR2 SNEGSKA (reference sequence). V gave up 3 bases and J gave up 6 bases; unmatched junction bases: 5. Here the CDR3 reads CSASGLADFNEQFF. The CDR3 nucleotides are TGCAGTGCTAGTGGACTAGCGGACTTCAATGAGCAGTTCTTC.

The rearrangement joins TRBV6-5 to TRBJ2-3; 7 bases agree with TRBD1. V gave up 6 bases and J gave up 2 bases; unmatched junction bases: 8. This CDR3 comprises 15 residues. The germline CDR1 and CDR2 sequences are MNHEY and SVGAGI. The CDR3, as DNA: TGTGCCAGCAGCCAACAGGGGCATCCCACAGATACGCAGTATTTT. This translates into CASSQQGHPTDTQYF.

CDR3 DNA: TGTGCCAGCAGCCTACTCGCGCGTGGCTACACCTTC. It specifies CASSLLARGYTF. The chain employs TRBV11-2 and TRBJ1-2; no firm D call. Germline CDR1 reads SGHAT; CDR2 reads FQNNGV. Trimming took off 5 bases at V and 7 bases at J, with 11 bases between the two ends. This CDR3 comprises 12 residues.

This clone was seen a single time. This sequence joins TRBV6-2 or TRBV6-3 and TRBJ1-1; D call uncertain. V shed 5 bases and J shed 0 bases, with 13 bases lying between them. Germline CDR1 reads MNHEY; CDR2 reads SVGEGT. This CDR3 has 15 amino acids. CDR3 amino acids: CASSPSSRMNTEAFF. The DNA for the CDR3 is TGTGCCAGCAGTCCCTCTAGTAGGATGAACACTGAAGCTTTCTTT.

The rearrangement uses TRBV28 and TRBJ2-5, with 10 nucleotides matching TRBD2. J gave up 4 bases and V 3 bases, and 17 bases lay outside the gene matches. CDR1 is MDHEN and CDR2 is SYDVKM in the germline V gene. The CDR3 is 19 amino acids. The CDR3 coding sequence is TGTGCCAGCAGTTTCATTAGTGCCCTAGCGGGAGTCCACCGAGAGACCCAGTACTTC. Translated, it gives CASSFISALAGVHRETQYF.

The V and J genes are TRBV19 and TRBJ2-1, with a weak D call TRBD1 (6 bases). The CDR3 runs to 15 residues. Trimming removed 3 bases at V and 4 bases at J, with 13 bases between. Germline V gene data show CDR1 as LNHDA and CDR2 as SQIVND (reference sequence). The CDR3 DNA reads as TGTGCCAGTAGTATGACAGGACTCAGGTACAATGAGCAGTTCTTC. Translation gives CASSMTGLRYNEQFF.

V is TRBV7-2 and J is TRBJ2-2, with 9 positions matching TRBD2. The germline V gene encodes CDR1 SGHTA and CDR2 FQGNSA. The V and J ends lost 0 bases and 8 bases, in that order; junction bases with no gene match: 7. This CDR3 has 16 amino acids. DNA of the CDR3: TGTGCCAGCAGCTTAGCCGGCGGGGGGGCTCAAGGGGAGCTGTTTTTT. Translation gives CASSLAGGGAQGELFF.

The V call is TRBV30, the J call TRBJ2-1, with TRBD2 identical over 7 bases. In germline, CDR1 is GTSNPN, CDR2 SVGIG (reference sequence). V was pared by 8 bases and J by 2 bases, with 9 bases of the junction left unmatched. CDR3 length: 14 residues. CDR3 sequence (DNA): TGTGCCGGTAGCCGGGGGACTACCTACAATGAGCAGTTCTTC. It specifies CAGSRGTTYNEQFF.

The chain is built from TRBV7-9 and TRBJ2-7; 12 bases line up with TRBD1. V lost 4 bases and J lost 7; bases outside the gene matches: 17. CDR1 and CDR2 from the germline V gene are SEHNR and FQNEAQ (reference sequence). This CDR3 comprises 18 residues. The CDR3 region is CASSSFGGQGAPTGEQYF. The CDR3 region has the DNA TGTGCCAGCAGCTCATTTGGGGGACAGGGGGCGCCCACAGGAGAGCAGTACTTC.

There are a few counts of this clone. Other DNA variants within this sample encode the same CDR3. The chain couples TRBV19 to TRBJ1-2, with D maybe TRBD1 (5 bases). V was pared by 5 bases and J by 4 bases, with 11 bases between. Germline loops: CDR1 LNHDA, CDR2 SQIVND (reference sequence). This CDR3 region has 13 residues. This chain's CDR3 is CASSPDSLYGYTF. CDR3 in DNA: TGTGCCAGTAGTCCAGACAGTCTCTATGGCTACACCTTC. The whole variable domain, filled in from reference TRBV19 and TRBJ1-2, reads DGGITQSPKYLFRKEGQNVTLSCEQNLNHDAMYWYRQDPGQGLRLIYYSQIVNDFQKGDIAEGYSVSREKKESFPLTVTSAQKNPTAFYLCASSPDSLYGYTFGSGTRLTVV.

V is TRBV15 and J is TRBJ2-7, with D uncertain. Per the germline V gene, CDR1 is LNHNV and CDR2 is YYDKDF (reference sequence). Deletions cut 0 bases from V and 1 base from J, with 7 bases between. CDR3 length: 14 residues. CDR3 sequence (DNA): TGTGCCACCAGCAGAGACCCCGGGTCCTACGAGCAGTACTTC. It specifies CATSRDPGSYEQYF.

The chain has TRBV6-6 and TRBJ2-1, with TRBD2 matching over 8 bases. The CDR3 has 13 amino acids. CDR1 is MNHNY, CDR2 SVGAGI, per germline (reference sequence). V gave up 5 bases and J gave up 9 bases; unmatched junction bases: 6. CDR3 sequence (DNA): TGTGCCAGCAGTCGCGGGACTAGTGTTGAGCAGTTCTTC. It translates to CASSRGTSVEQFF.

V gene TRBV29-1 combines with J gene TRBJ2-2; 13 bases line up with TRBD2. Germline CDR1 reads SQVTM; CDR2 reads ANQGSEA. This CDR3 spans 15 amino acids. V shed 7 bases and J 1 base; nucleotides not matched to a gene: 3. For the CDR3, the DNA is TGCAGCGCGGGACTAGCGGGGCTGAACACCGGGGAGCTGTTTTTT. It translates to CSAGLAGLNTGELFF.

This clone showed up just a few times. This CDR3 is CASSLSRQGTYEQYF. The DNA for the CDR3 is TGTGCCAGCAGCTTATCAAGACAGGGTACCTACGAGCAGTACTTC. The chain joins TRBV7-8 to TRBJ2-7; 7 nucleotides match TRBD1. J gave up 2 bases and V 2 bases, and 6 bases lay outside the gene matches. The CDR3 loop spans 15 amino acids. Germline CDR1 is SGHVS and CDR2 is FQNEAQ.